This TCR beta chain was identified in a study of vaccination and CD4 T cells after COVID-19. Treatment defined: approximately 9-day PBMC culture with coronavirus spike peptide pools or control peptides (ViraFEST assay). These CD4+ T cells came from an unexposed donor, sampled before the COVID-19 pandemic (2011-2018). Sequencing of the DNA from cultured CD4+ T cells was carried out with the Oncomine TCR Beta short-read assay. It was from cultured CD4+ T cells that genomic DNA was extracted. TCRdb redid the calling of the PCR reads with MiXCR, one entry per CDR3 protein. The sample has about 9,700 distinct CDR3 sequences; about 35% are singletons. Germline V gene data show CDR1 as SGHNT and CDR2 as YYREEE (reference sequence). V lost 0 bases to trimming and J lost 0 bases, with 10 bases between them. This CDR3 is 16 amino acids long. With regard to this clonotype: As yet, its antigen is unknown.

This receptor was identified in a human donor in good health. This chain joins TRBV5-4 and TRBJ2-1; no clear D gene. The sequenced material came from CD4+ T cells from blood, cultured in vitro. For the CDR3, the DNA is TGTGCCAGCAGCTTGGCCCCGGCAAGCTCCTACAATGAGCAGTTCTTC. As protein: CASSLAPASSYNEQFF.